The next 14 T cell receptor beta chains were all read from a single sample in a study of regulatory T cells in long-lasting Graves disease (dated by TCRdb to 2020 to 2022). The time point label corresponds to: persistent/refractory GD, antithyroid drugs over 5 years with positive TRAb. For both TCR sequencing and RNA sequencing, RNA was extracted from PBMCs using TRIzol. Library construction relied on multiplex PCR. Instrument on record: Illumina HiSeq 4000. iRepertoire HTBI primers and Arm-PCR amplification of CDR3 regions were used to construct TCR beta libraries. In-frame beta chains were kept once TCRdb had trimmed the public reads at Q25 with fastp and called clones with MiXCR. One record per CDR3 amino acid sequence lists the most common genes and DNA. This sample has roughly 700,000 distinct CDR3 sequences in its table, and 30% of those were observed once. The top ten constitute about 40% of the sample.

Source: peripheral blood mononuclear cells (PBMCs), taken when the disease was refractory, from a patient treated with antithyroid drugs. These receptors were taken from a female donor with Graves disease.

The gene calls are TRBV5-6 and TRBJ1-2; D gene uncertain. Germline loops: CDR1 SGHDT, CDR2 YYEEEE. There are 14 residues in the CDR3. V was cut by 2 bases and J by 4 bases, with 12 bases left in between. Here the CDR3 DNA reads TGTGCCAGCAGCTTAGAGGAGTGGAGCTATGGCTACACCTTC. Translation: CASSLEEWSYGYTF. The variable domain in full, with the rest retrieved from reference TRBV5-6 and TRBJ1-2, is DAGVTQSPTHLIKTRGQQVTLRCSPKSGHDTVSWYQQALGQGPQFIFQYYEEEERQRGNFPDRFSGHQFPNYSSELNVNALLLGDSALYLCASSLEEWSYGYTFGSGTRLTVV.

This clonotype has at least ten counts. This chain links TRBV6-5 with TRBJ1-2; 7 bases fit TRBD1. The trim removed 4 bases at V and 8 bases at J, leaving 16 bases unmatched. CDR3 length equals 16 residues. CDR1 and CDR2 from the germline V gene are MNHEY and SVGAGI. The CDR3 region is CASSSVSYDRASGYTF. CDR3 DNA: TGTGCCAGCAGTTCCGTTTCCTATGACAGGGCGAGCGGCTACACCTTC.

This clonotype was detected many times. V and J are TRBV2 and TRBJ1-6, with TRBD1 identical over 11 bases. The length of the CDR3 is 14 residues. The V and J ends lost 6 bases and 10 bases, in that order; junction bases with no gene match: 5. Germline CDR1 is SNHLY and CDR2 is FYNNEI. CDR3 loop: CASRDRGRVSPLHF. In nucleotides, the CDR3 is TGTGCCAGCAGGGACAGGGGGCGCGTATCACCCCTCCACTTT.

The chain is built from TRBV6-1 and TRBJ1-1, with a tentative D call TRBD1 (5 bases). In germline, CDR1 is MNHNS, CDR2 SASEGT. Trimming shortened V by 4 bases and J by 2 bases, and 11 bases separated the two germline ends. This CDR3 has 14 amino acids. CDR3 coding DNA: TGTGCCAGCAGTGTCGACAGCCCAAACACTGAAGCTTTCTTT. This gives the protein CASSVDSPNTEAFF.

The V and J genes are TRBV6-2 or TRBV6-3 and TRBJ1-2; 7 bases fit TRBD1. CDR1 and CDR2 from the germline V gene are MNHEY and SVGEGT. The CDR3 consists of 18 residues. The V gene end was trimmed by 5 bases and the J gene end by 0 bases; junction bases not matched to a gene: 15. CDR3 protein: CASSAVGAGGKSNYGYTF. The CDR3 DNA reads as TGTGCCAGCAGTGCCGTGGGGGCAGGGGGAAAATCTAACTATGGCTACACCTTC.

This clonotype was counted between two and nine times. This chain connects TRBV5-5 to TRBJ1-1; D is uncertain. V was pared by 0 bases and J by 4 bases, with 10 bases between. The CDR3 has 14 amino acids. Germline V gene data show CDR1 as SGHKS and CDR2 as YYEKEE (reference sequence). The CDR3 DNA reads as TGTGCCAGCAGCTTGGGGGCCAGGTCCACTGAAGCTTTCTTT. It encodes CASSLGARSTEAFF.

The chain couples TRBV5-1 to TRBJ2-6; 8 nucleotides align to TRBD1. V gave up 3 bases and J gave up 2 bases; unmatched junction bases: 7. The length of the CDR3 is 17 residues. CDR1 and CDR2 (germline): SGHRS, YFSETQ. The CDR3, as DNA: TGCGCCAGCAGCTCGGGCAGGGGGCTTCCTGGGGCCAACGTCCTGACTTTC. Residues: CASSSGRGLPGANVLTF.

This clonotype was recorded many times. The chain carries TRBV11-2 and TRBJ2-7, with no clear D. Germline V lookup: CDR1 SGHAT, CDR2 FQNNGV. The CDR3 consists of 13 residues. V shed 1 base and J shed 4 bases, with 8 bases lying between them. The CDR3 reads CASSLGPEYEQYF. As DNA, the CDR3 is TGTGCCAGCAGCTTAGGCCCCGAATACGAGCAGTACTTC.

The rearrangement joins TRBV19 to TRBJ2-5, with 9 bases that match TRBD2. V dropped 4 bases and J dropped 3; count of bases not matched to a gene: 9. Germline V gene data show CDR1 as LNHDA and CDR2 as SQIVND (reference sequence). The CDR3 sequence is 16 residues long. As DNA, the CDR3 is TGTGCCAGTAGTACCCTCAGCGGGAGGCGGGAAGAGACCCAGTACTTC. Encoded protein: CASSTLSGRREETQYF.

A single count supports this clonotype. Given a much more abundant clone one base away, this may be a read error. The chain links TRBV12-3 or TRBV12-4 to TRBJ2-5; D gene ambiguous. The V end was cut by 2 bases, the J end by 4 bases, with 8 bases between. CDR3 length: 13 amino acids. The CDR3 DNA sequence: TGTGCCAGCAGTTTAAAGTCTGTAGAGACCCAGTACTTC. This gives the protein CASSLKSVETQYF.

V usage is TRBV6-2 or TRBV6-3 and J usage is TRBJ2-5; possible D gene TRBD1, 6 bases. CDR1 is MNHEY, CDR2 SVGEGT, per germline. There are 14 residues in the CDR3. Trimming removed 5 bases from V and 6 bases from J, with 16 bases in between. In DNA form, the CDR3 reads TGTGCCAGCAGTGAAGACCAGGGGAGAAAGACCCAGTACTTC. Translating it yields CASSEDQGRKTQYF.

The chain links TRBV2 to TRBJ2-5; TRBD1 matches 9 bases. The J segment lost 1 base and the V segment lost 4 bases, leaving 4 bases of the junction unmatched. CDR3 length: 15 amino acids. Germline V lookup: CDR1 SNHLY, CDR2 FYNNEI. In nucleotides, the CDR3 is TGTGCCAGCAGTGTACCGGGACAGGGCCAAGAGACCCAGTACTTC. Amino acids: CASSVPGQGQETQYF. Full variable domain (rest looked up from reference TRBV2 and TRBJ2-5): EPEVTQTPSHQVTQMGQEVILRCVPISNHLYFYWYRQILGQKVEFLVSFYNNEISEKSEIFDDQFSVERPDGSNFTLKIRSTKLEDSAMYFCASSVPGQGQETQYFGPGTRLLVL.

This clonotype was counted ten times or more. This chain links TRBV6-5 with TRBJ1-2; the D gene is possibly TRBD1 (5 bases). Trimming took off 0 bases at V and 7 bases at J, with 12 bases between the two ends. This CDR3 has 14 amino acids. Germline lookup yields CDR1 MNHEY and CDR2 SVGAGI. This chain's CDR3 is CASSYSRGIRGYTF. CDR3 DNA: TGTGCCAGCAGTTACTCGCGGGGGATTCGTGGCTACACCTTC.

The table lists this clonotype with many counts. The V gene is TRBV6-1, the J gene TRBJ2-7, with TRBD2 matching 7 bases. V shed 5 bases, J shed 3 bases, and the junction held 16 bases outside the gene matches. This CDR3 region has 17 residues. Germline loops: CDR1 MNHNS, CDR2 SASEGT. The CDR3 protein is CASSTTLVGGRNYEQYF. As DNA, the CDR3 is TGTGCCAGCAGTACCACTCTCGTGGGAGGGAGGAACTACGAGCAGTACTTC.